This TCR beta chain originates from a study of shared clonotypes between healthy human individuals. Study-level background: A couple of women and a few men aged 18 to 49 served as donors.

The germline V gene encodes CDR1 SEHNR and CDR2 FQNEAQ (reference sequence). CDR3 length equals 14 residues. The trim removed 4 bases at V and 5 bases at J, leaving 7 bases unmatched. TCRdb keeps only in-frame clones here, not all; method: immunoSEQ multiplex PCR. The sample shows 2.5 million or so clones, around nine tenths of them seen only once. The receptor comes from a young man in good health. The chain couples TRBV7-9 to TRBJ2-5; 7 nucleotides align to TRBD1. Sample: naive CD4+ T cells sorted from blood. This sample's subset: CD45RA+ positively selected. This CDR3 reads CASSSNTGDETQYF. DNA for the CDR3: TGTGCCAGCAGCTCAAACACAGGGGATGAGACCCAGTACTTC.